The sequence of this TCR beta chain was determined in a study of memory CD4+ T cells and cytomegalovirus serostatus. Comment on this clone: Its antigen is as yet unknown.

This CDR3 region has 14 residues. Losses at the gene ends were 6 bases for V and 9 bases for J; bases not matched to a gene: 16. Germline V gives CDR1 SQVTM, CDR2 ANQGSEA. Single viable CD3+CD4+CD8-CD45RO+ cells were sorted as the memory CD4+ T cells. Total CD4+ T cells were enriched by CD4 positive selection. Produced via immunoSEQ multiplex PCR; TCRdb's table is partial and in-frame only. The sample lists around 99,000 clones; over 70% were seen once. Study results and limitations: The CMV-associated TCR signature appears largely within the CD4+ memory repertoire. About 40% of the roughly 150 known CMV-associated TCRbeta sequences appeared in CD4+ memory.

V and J are TRBV29-1 and TRBJ2-7; TRBD2 agrees at 8 bases. What was sequenced was memory CD4+ T cells from blood. The receptor's source is an adult in good health and CMV-seropositive. CDR3 DNA sequence: TGCAGCGTCTGGGGGGGACCGGGACTAGAGGGGCAGTACTTC. It yields the protein CSVWGGPGLEGQYF.